This TCR beta chain was sequenced during a study of Graves' ophthalmopathy and Graves' hyperthyroidism. Regarding the study as a whole: Its predictions of ophthalmopathy progression gave the model 70.59% sensitivity and 72% to 85% specificity.

In this sample, this clonotype turned up many times. What it binds is not known. The germline V gene encodes CDR1 MDHEN and CDR2 SYDVKM. Germline trimming cut 4 bases from V and 2 bases from J; bases unmatched to any gene: 7. This CDR3 contains 15 residues. The authors used Ficoll-Paque density gradient centrifugation to separate PBMCs. The input was more than 8 ml of fresh peripheral blood. The authors amplified TCR beta CDR3 regions from RNA transcripts. First-round RT-PCR employed HTBI primers, with a second-round multiplex PCR after it. MiXCR, run by TCRdb on the multiplex PCR reads, gives a single entry per CDR3 protein. The data contain some 160,000 distinct CDR3 sequences, around 40% of them singletons.

V gene TRBV28 combines with J gene TRBJ2-7, with 8 bases aligning to TRBD1. The sequencing sample was made of peripheral blood. This TCR derives from a man younger than 40 with Graves' ophthalmopathy. The CDR3 DNA reads TGTGCCAGCAGTTACCGGGACAGGTTTCCCTACGAGCAGTACTTC. Amino acids: CASSYRDRFPYEQYF.